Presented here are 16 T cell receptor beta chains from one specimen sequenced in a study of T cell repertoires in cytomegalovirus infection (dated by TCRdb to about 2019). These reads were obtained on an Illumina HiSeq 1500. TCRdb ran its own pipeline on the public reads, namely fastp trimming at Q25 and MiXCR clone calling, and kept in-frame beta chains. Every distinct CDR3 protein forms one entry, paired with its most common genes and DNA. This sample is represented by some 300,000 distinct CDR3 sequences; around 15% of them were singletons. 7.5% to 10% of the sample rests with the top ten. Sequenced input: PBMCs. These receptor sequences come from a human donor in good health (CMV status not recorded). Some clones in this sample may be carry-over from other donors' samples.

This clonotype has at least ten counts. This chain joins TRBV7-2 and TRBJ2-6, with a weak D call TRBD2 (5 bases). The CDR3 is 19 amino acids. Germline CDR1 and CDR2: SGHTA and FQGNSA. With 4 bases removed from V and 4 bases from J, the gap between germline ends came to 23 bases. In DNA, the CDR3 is TGTGCCAGCAGCTCCGGTAGCGCGAATATCTTTGTCGGGGCCAACGTCCTGACTTTC. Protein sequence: CASSSGSANIFVGANVLTF.

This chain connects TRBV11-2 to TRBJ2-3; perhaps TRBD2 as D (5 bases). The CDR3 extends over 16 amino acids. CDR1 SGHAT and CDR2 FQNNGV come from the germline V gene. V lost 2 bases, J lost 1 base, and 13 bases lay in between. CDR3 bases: TGTGCCAGCAGCTTATATTCCAGCGGACGCACAGATACGCAGTATTTT. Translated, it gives CASSLYSSGRTDTQYF.

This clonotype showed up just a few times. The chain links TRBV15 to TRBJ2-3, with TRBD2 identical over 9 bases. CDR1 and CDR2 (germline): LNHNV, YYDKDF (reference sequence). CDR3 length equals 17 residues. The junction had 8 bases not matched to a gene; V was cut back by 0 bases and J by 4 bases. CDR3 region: CATSRDFMASGADTQYF. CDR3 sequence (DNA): TGTGCCACCAGCAGAGATTTTATGGCTAGCGGGGCAGATACGCAGTATTTT.

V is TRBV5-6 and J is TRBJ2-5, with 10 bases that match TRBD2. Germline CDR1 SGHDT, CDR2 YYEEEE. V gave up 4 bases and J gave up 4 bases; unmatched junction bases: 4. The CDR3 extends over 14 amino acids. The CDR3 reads CASSQREGRETQYF. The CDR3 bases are TGTGCCAGCAGCCAGCGGGAGGGCCGAGAGACCCAGTACTTC.

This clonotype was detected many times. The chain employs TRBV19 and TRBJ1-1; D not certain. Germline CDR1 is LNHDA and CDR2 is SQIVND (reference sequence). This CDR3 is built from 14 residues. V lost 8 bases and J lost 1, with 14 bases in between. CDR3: CASSYGTTNTEAFF. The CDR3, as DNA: TGTGCCAGTTCCTACGGCACTACGAACACTGAAGCTTTCTTT.

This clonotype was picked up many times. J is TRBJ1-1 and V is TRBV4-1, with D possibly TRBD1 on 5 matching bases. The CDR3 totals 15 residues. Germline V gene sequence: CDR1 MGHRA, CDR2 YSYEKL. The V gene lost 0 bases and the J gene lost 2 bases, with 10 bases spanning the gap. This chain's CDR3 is CASSQEIGANTEAFF. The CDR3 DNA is TGCGCCAGCAGCCAAGAAATCGGGGCTAACACTGAAGCTTTCTTT.

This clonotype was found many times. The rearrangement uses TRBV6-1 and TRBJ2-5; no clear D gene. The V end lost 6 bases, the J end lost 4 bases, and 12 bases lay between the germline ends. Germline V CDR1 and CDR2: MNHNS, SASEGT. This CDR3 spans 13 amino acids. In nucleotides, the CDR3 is TGTGCCAGCAGCCCTAACCTGGGAGAGACCCAGTACTTC. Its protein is CASSPNLGETQYF.

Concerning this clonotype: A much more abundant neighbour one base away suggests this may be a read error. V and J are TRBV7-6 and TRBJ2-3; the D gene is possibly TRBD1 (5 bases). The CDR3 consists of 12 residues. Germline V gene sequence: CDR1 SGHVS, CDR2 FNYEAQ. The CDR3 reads CASSQQADTEYF. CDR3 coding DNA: TGTGCCAGCAGCCAACAGGCGGATACGGAGTATTTT.

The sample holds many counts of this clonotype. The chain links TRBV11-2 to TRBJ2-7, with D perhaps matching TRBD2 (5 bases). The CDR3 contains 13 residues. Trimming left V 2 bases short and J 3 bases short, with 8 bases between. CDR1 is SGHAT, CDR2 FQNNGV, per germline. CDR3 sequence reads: CASSLFSDYEQYF. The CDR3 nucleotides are TGTGCCAGCAGCTTATTTAGCGACTACGAGCAGTACTTC.

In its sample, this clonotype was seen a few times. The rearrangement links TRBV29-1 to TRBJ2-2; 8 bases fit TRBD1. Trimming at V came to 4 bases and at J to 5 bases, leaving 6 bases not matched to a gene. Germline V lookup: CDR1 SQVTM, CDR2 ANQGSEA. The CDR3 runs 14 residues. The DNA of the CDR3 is TGCAGCGTTGTAGGACAGGGAAGAACCGGGGAGCTGTTTTTT. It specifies CSVVGQGRTGELFF.

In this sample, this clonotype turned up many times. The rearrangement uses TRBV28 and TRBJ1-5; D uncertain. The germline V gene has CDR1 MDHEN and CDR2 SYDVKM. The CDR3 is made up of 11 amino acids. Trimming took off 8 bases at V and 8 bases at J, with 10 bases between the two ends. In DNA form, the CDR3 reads TGTGCCAGCCCGGGTATAGAGCCCCAGCATTTT. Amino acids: CASPGIEPQHF.

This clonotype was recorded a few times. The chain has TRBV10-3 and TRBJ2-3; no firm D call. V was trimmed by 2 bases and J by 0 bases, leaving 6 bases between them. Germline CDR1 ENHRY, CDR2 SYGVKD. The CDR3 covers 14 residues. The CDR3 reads CAISEVGSTDTQYF. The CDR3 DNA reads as TGTGCCATCAGTGAGGTCGGCAGCACAGATACGCAGTATTTT.

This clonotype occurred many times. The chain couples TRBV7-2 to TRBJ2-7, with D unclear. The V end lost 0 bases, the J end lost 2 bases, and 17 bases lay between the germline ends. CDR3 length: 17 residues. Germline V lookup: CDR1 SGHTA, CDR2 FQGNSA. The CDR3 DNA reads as TGTGCCAGCAGCTTAGCTCGGATCTGGGCCCGGACCTACGAGCAGTACTTC. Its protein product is CASSLARIWARTYEQYF.

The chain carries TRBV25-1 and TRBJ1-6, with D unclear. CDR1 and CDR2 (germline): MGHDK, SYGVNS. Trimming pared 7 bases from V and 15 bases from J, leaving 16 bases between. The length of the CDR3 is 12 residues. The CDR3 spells CASMSQVFLLHF. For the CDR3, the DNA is TGTGCCAGCATGAGTCAGGTTTTCCTCCTCCACTTT.

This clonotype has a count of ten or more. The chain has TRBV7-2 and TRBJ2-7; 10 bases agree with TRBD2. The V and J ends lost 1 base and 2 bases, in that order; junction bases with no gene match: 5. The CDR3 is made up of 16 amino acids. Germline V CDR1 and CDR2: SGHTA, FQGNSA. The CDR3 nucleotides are TGTGCCAGCAGCTTAGTTAGCGGGGGGTCTCCCTACGAGCAGTACTTC. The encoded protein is CASSLVSGGSPYEQYF.

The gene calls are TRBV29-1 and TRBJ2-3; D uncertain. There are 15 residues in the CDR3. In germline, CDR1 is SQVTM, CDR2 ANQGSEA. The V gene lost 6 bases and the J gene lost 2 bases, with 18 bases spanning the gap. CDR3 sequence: CSVWPRAAPTDTQYF. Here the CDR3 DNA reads TGCAGCGTATGGCCACGGGCAGCCCCCACAGATACGCAGTATTTT.